These 11 T cell receptor beta chains were all obtained from the same sample, sequenced in a study of blood T cell repertoires in COVID-19. This table comes from immunoSEQ multiplex PCR, and its TCRdb copy is limited to in-frame clones, with some not included. The table shows about 140,000 clones, with 60% to 85% occurring only once. The material sequenced was peripheral blood. These receptor sequences come from an elderly woman with active or convalescent COVID-19.

The chain uses TRBV19 and TRBJ2-1, with 8 bases fitting TRBD2. The trim removed 3 bases at V and 4 bases at J, leaving 5 bases unmatched. This CDR3 is 15 amino acids long. Germline CDR1 is LNHDA and CDR2 is SQIVND (reference sequence). The CDR3 DNA reads TGTGCCAGTAGTATGGGCGGGGGGAGATACAATGAGCAGTTCTTC. This sequence encodes CASSMGGGRYNEQFF.

This clone has just a few counts. The chain combines TRBV7-2 with TRBJ2-5, with 12 positions matching TRBD1. Germline CDR1 and CDR2: SGHTA and FQGNSA. The CDR3 sequence is 15 residues long. V shed 5 bases and J 4 bases; nucleotides not matched to a gene: 5. The CDR3 DNA follows: TGTGCCAGCAGCACGGGACAGGGGGCTGTAGAGACCCAGTACTTC. Its protein is CASSTGQGAVETQYF.

The V and J genes are TRBV12-5 and TRBJ1-2; maybe TRBD1 (6 bases). CDR1 is LGHNT, CDR2 FRNRAP, per germline. The ends were cut back, 2 bases at V and 8 bases at J, with 21 bases in the middle. The CDR3 has 16 amino acids. In DNA form, the CDR3 reads TGTGCTAGTGGTTTGATCCAACCAGGGGCACAGGGCGGCTACACCTTC. Amino acid sequence: CASGLIQPGAQGGYTF.

Comments on this clone: The missing conserved phenylalanine or tryptophan at the end of this CDR3 makes a read error likely. Because the CDR3's place on the DNA is in doubt, the DNA is left out and the CDR3 is given as listed by TCRdb. The J gene is TRBJ1-4, the V gene TRBV12-2. TRBV12-2 is classified as a pseudogene. 8 amino acids form the CDR3, both terminal residues included. CDR3: CASRVSDR.

This rearrangement joins TRBV4-1 to TRBJ1-5; 11 nucleotides agree with TRBD1. Trimming cost V 0 bases and J 7 bases; bases outside gene matches: 5. The CDR3 consists of 16 residues. Per germline, CDR1 MGHRA and CDR2 YSYEKL. The CDR3 DNA sequence: TGCGCCAGCAGCCAAGATCTTGGACAGGGGGCACAGCCCCAGCATTTT. It specifies CASSQDLGQGAQPQHF.

The rearrangement joins TRBV28 to TRBJ1-2; D is undetermined. With 5 bases removed from V and 0 bases from J, the gap between germline ends came to 7 bases. Germline V gene data show CDR1 as MDHEN and CDR2 as SYDVKM. This CDR3 comprises 13 residues. CDR3 sequence reads: CASSPTPNYGYTF. The CDR3 DNA reads as TGTGCCAGCAGTCCTACCCCTAACTATGGCTACACCTTC.

The V and J genes are TRBV15 and TRBJ1-1; D ambiguous. This CDR3 is 12 amino acids long. CDR1 and CDR2 from the germline V gene are LNHNV and YYDKDF (reference sequence). The V and J ends lost 3 bases and 5 bases respectively, with 7 bases between them. CDR3 DNA: TGTGCCACCAGCAGGTCGGGGACTGAAGCTTTCTTT. Amino acid sequence: CATSRSGTEAFF.

This clone appeared once. The chain employs TRBV6-1 and TRBJ2-7; TRBD1 agrees at 10 bases. CDR1 and CDR2 from the germline V gene are MNHNS and SASEGT. The CDR3 totals 14 residues. Trimming at V came to 3 bases and at J to 4 bases, leaving 3 bases not matched to a gene. CDR3 amino acids: CASSETGGFYEQYF. CDR3 coding DNA: TGTGCCAGCAGTGAGACAGGGGGCTTTTACGAGCAGTACTTC.

The chain uses TRBV10-3 and TRBJ1-5, with TRBD1 as a possible D gene (6 bases). Trimming shortened V by 3 bases and J by 0 bases, and 9 bases separated the two germline ends. The V gene's germline CDR1 is ENHRY and CDR2 SYGVKD. The CDR3 runs 15 residues. The CDR3 DNA sequence: TGTGCCATCAGTGAAAGACAGGTTAGCAATCAGCCCCAGCATTTT. Its protein product is CAISERQVSNQPQHF.

The rearrangement links TRBV18 to TRBJ2-1, with TRBD1 matching over 10 bases. After removal of 5 bases from V and 4 bases from J, the junction contained 5 bases not matched to a gene. The CDR3 totals 15 residues. Germline assignment: CDR1 KGHSH and CDR2 LQKENI. CDR3 DNA sequence: TGTGCCAGCTCATTGGGACAGGGGACATACAATGAGCAGTTCTTC. Translating it yields CASSLGQGTYNEQFF.

The chain couples TRBV9 to TRBJ2-5; perhaps TRBD2 as D (5 bases). The V gene lost 5 bases and the J gene lost 4 bases, with 15 bases spanning the gap. The CDR3 totals 14 residues. Germline CDR1 SGDLS, CDR2 YYNGEE. CDR3 sequence reads: CASSVMAGGETQYF. CDR3 bases: TGTGCCAGCAGTGTCATGGCGGGCGGAGAGACCCAGTACTTC.